What follows are 10 T cell receptor beta chains derived from one specimen sequenced in a study of human T cells and chemical hapten exposure. Library preparation tagged each individual cDNA molecule with a unique molecular identifier. Each CDR3 protein gets one entry after TCRdb re-called the reads with MiXCR. The sample has some 45 distinct CDR3 sequences. The treatment: therapeutic diphenylcyclopropenone sensitization with weekly scalp DPC. The sample here was whole blood, taken before DPC sensitization or 2, 6, or about 24 weeks after (not recorded which). All receptors derive from an adult with alopecia areata. Some clones in this sample may be carry-over from other donors' samples. This table probably holds off-target reads from a library built for another chain.

V is TRBV19 and J is TRBJ2-2, with a possible D match to TRBD1 (6 bases). Germline V gene lookup returns CDR1 LNHDA and CDR2 SQIVND (reference sequence). The CDR3 loop spans 15 amino acids. The V end lost 3 bases, the J end lost 2 bases, and 10 bases lay between the germline ends. The CDR3 DNA follows: TGTGCCAGTAGTATTTGGGACAAAAACACCGGGGAGCTGTTTTTT. This encodes CASSIWDKNTGELFF.

The CDR3 spells CSAKPTGADTQYF. CDR3 in DNA: TGCAGCGCCAAACCGACAGGGGCAGATACGCAGTATTTT. The rearrangement joins TRBV29-1 to TRBJ2-3, with 8 bases fitting TRBD1. The CDR3 length is 13 residues. CDR1 is SQVTM and CDR2 is ANQGSEA in the germline V gene. V lost 7 bases and J lost 4; bases outside the gene matches: 7.

The chain combines TRBV12-3 or TRBV12-4 with TRBJ2-5; the match to TRBD1 covers 8 bases. The CDR3 consists of 15 residues. V was clipped by 5 bases and J by 0 bases; unmatched bases: 5. The DNA for the CDR3 is TGTGCCAGCAGTCGAGGGACAGGTCACCAAGAGACCCAGTACTTC. Translation gives CASSRGTGHQETQYF.

The chain employs TRBV7-9 and TRBJ1-1; D not certain. CDR3 length equals 12 residues. V lost 3 bases and J lost 4, with 6 bases in between. Germline CDR1 SEHNR, CDR2 FQNEAQ (reference sequence). The CDR3 spells CASSLHITEAFF. DNA of the CDR3: TGTGCCAGCAGCTTGCATATCACTGAAGCTTTCTTT.

The chain is built from TRBV30 and TRBJ2-3, with D possibly matching TRBD2 (7 bases). There are 15 residues in the CDR3. Germline CDR1 GTSNPN, CDR2 SVGIG (reference sequence). Deletions cut 0 bases from V and 3 bases from J, with 13 bases between. The CDR3 region has the DNA TGTGCCTGGAGTGTACTGCGGGGGCCGACAGATACGCAGTATTTT. Protein: CAWSVLRGPTDTQYF. Full variable domain (outside the CDR3, taken from reference TRBV30 and TRBJ2-3): SQTIHQWPATLVQPVGSPLSLECTVEGTSNPNLYWYRQAAGRGLQLLFYSVGIGQISSEVPQNLSASRPQDRQFILSSKKLLLSDSGFYLCAWSVLRGPTDTQYFGPGTRLTVL.

Only a few counts were recorded for this clonotype. This chain joins TRBV7-2 and TRBJ1-1; D possibly corresponds to TRBD1 (5 bases). Deletions cut 6 bases from V and 0 bases from J, with 8 bases between. Germline V CDR1 and CDR2: SGHTA, FQGNSA. CDR3 length: 13 residues. Here the CDR3 reads CASRRGMNTEAFF. The CDR3 nucleotides read TGTGCCAGCAGGAGGGGCATGAACACTGAAGCTTTCTTT.

This rearrangement joins TRBV3-1 to TRBJ2-5, with D possibly being TRBD2 (7 bases). CDR3 size: 13 residues. Germline CDR1 and CDR2: LGHDT and YNNKEL (reference sequence). V was trimmed by 8 bases and J by 1 base, leaving 11 bases between them. CDR3 sequence reads: CASRGATQETQYF. The CDR3 coding sequence is TGTGCCAGCCGGGGGGCCACCCAAGAGACCCAGTACTTC.

This clonotype was detected a few times. This sequence joins TRBV30 and TRBJ2-1; D not resolved. The V gene lost 1 base and the J gene lost 2 bases, with 0 bases spanning the gap. In germline, CDR1 is GTSNPN, CDR2 SVGIG (reference sequence). The CDR3 covers 11 residues. This CDR3 is CAWSAYNEQFF. CDR3 nucleotide sequence: TGTGCCTGGAGTGCCTACAATGAGCAGTTCTTC.

This chain connects TRBV6-6 to TRBJ1-1, with no clear D. The CDR3 totals 13 residues. Germline CDR1 MNHNY, CDR2 SVGAGI (reference sequence). The V end was cut by 6 bases, the J end by 2 bases, with 10 bases between. This CDR3 reads CASSQTGNTEAFF. The CDR3 DNA sequence: TGTGCCAGCAGCCAGACGGGAAACACTGAAGCTTTCTTT.

CDR3 sequence: CASSYSLAGENSPLHF. The CDR3 nucleotides are TGTGCCAGCAGTTACTCGTTGGCAGGGGAGAATTCACCCCTCCACTTT. The chain combines TRBV6-6 with TRBJ1-6; possible D gene TRBD1, 6 bases. The CDR3 is made up of 16 amino acids. V shed 0 bases and J shed 7 bases, with 13 bases lying between them. Germline CDR1 and CDR2: MNHNY and SVGAGI (reference sequence).